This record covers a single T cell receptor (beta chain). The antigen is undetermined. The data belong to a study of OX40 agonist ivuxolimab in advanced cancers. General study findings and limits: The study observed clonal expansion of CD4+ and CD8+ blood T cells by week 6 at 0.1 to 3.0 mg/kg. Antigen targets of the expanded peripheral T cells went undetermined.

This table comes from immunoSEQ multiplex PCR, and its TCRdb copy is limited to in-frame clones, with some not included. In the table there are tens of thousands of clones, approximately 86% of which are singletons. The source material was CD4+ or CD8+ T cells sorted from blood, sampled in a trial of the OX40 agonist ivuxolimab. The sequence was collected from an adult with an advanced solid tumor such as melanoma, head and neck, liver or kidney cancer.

CDR3 bases: TGTGCCAAAAGCCCTCGGGGGGGCCGGGGCTACACCTTC. It encodes CAKSPRGGRGYTF. The V and J genes are TRBV28 and TRBJ1-2, with a tentative D call TRBD1 (6 bases). V was pared by 10 bases and J by 8 bases, with 20 bases between. The CDR3 sequence is 13 residues long. Germline CDR1 is MDHEN and CDR2 is SYDVKM.